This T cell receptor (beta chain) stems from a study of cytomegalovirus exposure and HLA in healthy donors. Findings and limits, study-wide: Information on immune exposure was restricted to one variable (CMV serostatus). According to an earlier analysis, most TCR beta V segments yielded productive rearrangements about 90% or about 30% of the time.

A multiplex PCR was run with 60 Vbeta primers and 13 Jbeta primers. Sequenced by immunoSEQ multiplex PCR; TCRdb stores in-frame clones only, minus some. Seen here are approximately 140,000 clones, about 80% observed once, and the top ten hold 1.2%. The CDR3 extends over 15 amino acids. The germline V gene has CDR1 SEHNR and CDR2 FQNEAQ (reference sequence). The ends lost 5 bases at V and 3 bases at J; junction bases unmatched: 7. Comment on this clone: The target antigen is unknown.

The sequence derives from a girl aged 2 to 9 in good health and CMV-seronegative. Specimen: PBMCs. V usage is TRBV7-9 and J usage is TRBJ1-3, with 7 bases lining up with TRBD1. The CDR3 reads CASSPEGARGNTIYF. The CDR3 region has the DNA TGTGCCAGCAGCCCAGAGGGGGCGCGTGGAAACACCATATATTTT.